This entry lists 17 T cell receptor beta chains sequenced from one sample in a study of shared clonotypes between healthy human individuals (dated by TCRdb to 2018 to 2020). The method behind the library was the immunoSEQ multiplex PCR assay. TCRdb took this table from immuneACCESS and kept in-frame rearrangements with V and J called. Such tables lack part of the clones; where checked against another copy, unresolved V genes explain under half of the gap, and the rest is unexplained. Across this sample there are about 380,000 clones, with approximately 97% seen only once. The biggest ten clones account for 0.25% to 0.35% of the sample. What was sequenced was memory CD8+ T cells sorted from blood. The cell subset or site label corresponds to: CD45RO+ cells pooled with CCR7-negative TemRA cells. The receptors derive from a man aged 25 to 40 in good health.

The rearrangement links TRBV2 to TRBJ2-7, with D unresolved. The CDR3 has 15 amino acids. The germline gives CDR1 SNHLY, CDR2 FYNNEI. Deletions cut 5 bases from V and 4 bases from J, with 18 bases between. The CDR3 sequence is CASSSDQFPLYEQYF. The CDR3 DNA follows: TGTGCCAGCAGTTCGGACCAATTCCCCCTGTACGAGCAGTACTTC.

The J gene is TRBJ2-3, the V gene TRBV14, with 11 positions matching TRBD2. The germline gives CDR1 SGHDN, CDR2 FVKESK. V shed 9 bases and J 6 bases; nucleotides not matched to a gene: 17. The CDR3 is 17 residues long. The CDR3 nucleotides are TGTGCCAGTAATCCACCCACTAGCGGGAGCTTCAGGGATACGCAGTATTTT. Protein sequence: CASNPPTSGSFRDTQYF.

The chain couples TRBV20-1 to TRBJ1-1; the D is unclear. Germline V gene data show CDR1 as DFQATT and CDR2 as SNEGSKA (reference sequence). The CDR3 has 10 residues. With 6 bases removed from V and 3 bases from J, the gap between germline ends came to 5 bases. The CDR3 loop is CSAQDTEAFF. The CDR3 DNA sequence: TGCAGTGCGCAGGACACTGAAGCTTTCTTT.

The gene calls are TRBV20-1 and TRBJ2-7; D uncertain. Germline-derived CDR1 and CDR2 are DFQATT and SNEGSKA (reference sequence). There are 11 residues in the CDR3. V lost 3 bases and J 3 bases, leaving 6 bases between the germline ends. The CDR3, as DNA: TGCAGTGCTAGGTGGCTCTACGAGCAGTACTTC. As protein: CSARWLYEQYF.

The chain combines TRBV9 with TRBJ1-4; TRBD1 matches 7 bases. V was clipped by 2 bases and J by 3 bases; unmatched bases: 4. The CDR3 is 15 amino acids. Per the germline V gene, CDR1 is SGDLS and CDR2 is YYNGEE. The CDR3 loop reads CASSVAGGSNEKLFF. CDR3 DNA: TGTGCCAGCAGCGTCGCAGGGGGTTCTAATGAAAAACTGTTTTTT.

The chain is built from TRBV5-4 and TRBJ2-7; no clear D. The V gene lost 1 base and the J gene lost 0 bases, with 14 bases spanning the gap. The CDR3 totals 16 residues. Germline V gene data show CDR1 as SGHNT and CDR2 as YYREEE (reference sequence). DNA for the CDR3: TGTGCCAGCAGCTTGTACCCCGATAGAAGCTCCTACGAGCAGTACTTC. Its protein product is CASSLYPDRSSYEQYF.

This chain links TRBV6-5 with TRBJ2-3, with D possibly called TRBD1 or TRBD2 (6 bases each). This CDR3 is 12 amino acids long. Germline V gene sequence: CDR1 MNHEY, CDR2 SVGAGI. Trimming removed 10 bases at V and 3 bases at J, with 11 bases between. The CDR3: CATRGGTDTQYF. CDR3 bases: TGTGCCACCAGAGGGGGGACAGATACGCAGTATTTT.

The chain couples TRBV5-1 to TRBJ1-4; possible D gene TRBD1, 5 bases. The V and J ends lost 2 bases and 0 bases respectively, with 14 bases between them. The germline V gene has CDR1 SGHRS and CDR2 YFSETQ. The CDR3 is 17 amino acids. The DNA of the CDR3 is TGCGCCAGCAGCTTATCCGGGACGGCAGCAACTAATGAAAAACTGTTTTTT. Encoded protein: CASSLSGTAATNEKLFF.

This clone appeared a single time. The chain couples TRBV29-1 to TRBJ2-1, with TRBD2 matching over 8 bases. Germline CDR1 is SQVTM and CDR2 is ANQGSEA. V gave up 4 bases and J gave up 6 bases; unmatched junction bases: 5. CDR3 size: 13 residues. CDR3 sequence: CSVVSGGVNEQFF. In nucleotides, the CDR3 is TGCAGCGTTGTTTCGGGAGGGGTCAATGAGCAGTTCTTC.

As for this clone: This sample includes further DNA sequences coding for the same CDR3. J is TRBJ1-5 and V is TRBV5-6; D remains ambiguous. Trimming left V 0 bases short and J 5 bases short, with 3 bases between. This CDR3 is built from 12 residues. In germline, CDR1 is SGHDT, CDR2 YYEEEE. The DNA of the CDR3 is TGTGCCAGCAGCTTGGCCGATCAGCCCCAGCATTTT. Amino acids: CASSLADQPQHF.

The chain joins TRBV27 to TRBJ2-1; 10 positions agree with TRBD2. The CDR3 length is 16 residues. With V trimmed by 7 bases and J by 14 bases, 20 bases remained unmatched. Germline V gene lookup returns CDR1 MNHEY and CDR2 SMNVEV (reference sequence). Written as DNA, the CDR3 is TGTGCCAGCACCTCGACAGCGGGAGGGCCAAGTGGTGGAGAGTTCTTC. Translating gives CASTSTAGGPSGGEFF.

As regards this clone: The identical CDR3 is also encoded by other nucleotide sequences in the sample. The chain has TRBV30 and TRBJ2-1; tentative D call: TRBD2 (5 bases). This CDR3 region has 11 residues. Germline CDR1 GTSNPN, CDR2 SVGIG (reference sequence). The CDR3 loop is CGLSSYNEQFF. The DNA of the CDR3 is TGTGGACTAAGCTCCTACAATGAGCAGTTCTTC.

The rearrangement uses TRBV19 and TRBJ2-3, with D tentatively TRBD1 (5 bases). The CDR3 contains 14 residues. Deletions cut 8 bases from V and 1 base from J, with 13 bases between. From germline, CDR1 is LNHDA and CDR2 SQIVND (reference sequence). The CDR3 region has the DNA TGTGCCAGTCGACAGACCGGCGGCACAGATACGCAGTATTTT. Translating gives CASRQTGGTDTQYF.

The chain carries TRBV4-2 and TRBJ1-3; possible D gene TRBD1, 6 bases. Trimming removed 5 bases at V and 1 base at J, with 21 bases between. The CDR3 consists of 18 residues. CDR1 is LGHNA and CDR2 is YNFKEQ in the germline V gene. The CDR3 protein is CASSYTQGSRDSGNTIYF. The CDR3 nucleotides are TGTGCCAGCAGCTATACGCAGGGGTCCAGGGATTCTGGAAACACCATATATTTT.

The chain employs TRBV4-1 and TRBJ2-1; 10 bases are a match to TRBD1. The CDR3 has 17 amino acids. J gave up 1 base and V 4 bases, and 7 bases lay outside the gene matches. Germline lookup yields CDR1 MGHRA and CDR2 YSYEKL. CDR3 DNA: TGCGCCAGCAGCCGGGGACAGGGGCCAACTTCCTACAATGAGCAGTTCTTC. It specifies CASSRGQGPTSYNEQFF.

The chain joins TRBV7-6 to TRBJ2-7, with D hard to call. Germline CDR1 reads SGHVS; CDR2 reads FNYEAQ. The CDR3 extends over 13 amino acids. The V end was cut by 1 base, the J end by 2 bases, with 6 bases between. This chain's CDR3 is CASSLDYTYEQYF. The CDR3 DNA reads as TGTGCCAGCAGCTTAGACTACACCTACGAGCAGTACTTC.

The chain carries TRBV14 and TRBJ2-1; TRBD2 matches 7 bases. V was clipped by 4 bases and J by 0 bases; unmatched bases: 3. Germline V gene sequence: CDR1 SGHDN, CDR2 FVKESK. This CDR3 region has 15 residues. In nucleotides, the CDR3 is TGTGCCAGCAGCCTCGGGAGGTCCTCCTACAATGAGCAGTTCTTC. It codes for CASSLGRSSYNEQFF.